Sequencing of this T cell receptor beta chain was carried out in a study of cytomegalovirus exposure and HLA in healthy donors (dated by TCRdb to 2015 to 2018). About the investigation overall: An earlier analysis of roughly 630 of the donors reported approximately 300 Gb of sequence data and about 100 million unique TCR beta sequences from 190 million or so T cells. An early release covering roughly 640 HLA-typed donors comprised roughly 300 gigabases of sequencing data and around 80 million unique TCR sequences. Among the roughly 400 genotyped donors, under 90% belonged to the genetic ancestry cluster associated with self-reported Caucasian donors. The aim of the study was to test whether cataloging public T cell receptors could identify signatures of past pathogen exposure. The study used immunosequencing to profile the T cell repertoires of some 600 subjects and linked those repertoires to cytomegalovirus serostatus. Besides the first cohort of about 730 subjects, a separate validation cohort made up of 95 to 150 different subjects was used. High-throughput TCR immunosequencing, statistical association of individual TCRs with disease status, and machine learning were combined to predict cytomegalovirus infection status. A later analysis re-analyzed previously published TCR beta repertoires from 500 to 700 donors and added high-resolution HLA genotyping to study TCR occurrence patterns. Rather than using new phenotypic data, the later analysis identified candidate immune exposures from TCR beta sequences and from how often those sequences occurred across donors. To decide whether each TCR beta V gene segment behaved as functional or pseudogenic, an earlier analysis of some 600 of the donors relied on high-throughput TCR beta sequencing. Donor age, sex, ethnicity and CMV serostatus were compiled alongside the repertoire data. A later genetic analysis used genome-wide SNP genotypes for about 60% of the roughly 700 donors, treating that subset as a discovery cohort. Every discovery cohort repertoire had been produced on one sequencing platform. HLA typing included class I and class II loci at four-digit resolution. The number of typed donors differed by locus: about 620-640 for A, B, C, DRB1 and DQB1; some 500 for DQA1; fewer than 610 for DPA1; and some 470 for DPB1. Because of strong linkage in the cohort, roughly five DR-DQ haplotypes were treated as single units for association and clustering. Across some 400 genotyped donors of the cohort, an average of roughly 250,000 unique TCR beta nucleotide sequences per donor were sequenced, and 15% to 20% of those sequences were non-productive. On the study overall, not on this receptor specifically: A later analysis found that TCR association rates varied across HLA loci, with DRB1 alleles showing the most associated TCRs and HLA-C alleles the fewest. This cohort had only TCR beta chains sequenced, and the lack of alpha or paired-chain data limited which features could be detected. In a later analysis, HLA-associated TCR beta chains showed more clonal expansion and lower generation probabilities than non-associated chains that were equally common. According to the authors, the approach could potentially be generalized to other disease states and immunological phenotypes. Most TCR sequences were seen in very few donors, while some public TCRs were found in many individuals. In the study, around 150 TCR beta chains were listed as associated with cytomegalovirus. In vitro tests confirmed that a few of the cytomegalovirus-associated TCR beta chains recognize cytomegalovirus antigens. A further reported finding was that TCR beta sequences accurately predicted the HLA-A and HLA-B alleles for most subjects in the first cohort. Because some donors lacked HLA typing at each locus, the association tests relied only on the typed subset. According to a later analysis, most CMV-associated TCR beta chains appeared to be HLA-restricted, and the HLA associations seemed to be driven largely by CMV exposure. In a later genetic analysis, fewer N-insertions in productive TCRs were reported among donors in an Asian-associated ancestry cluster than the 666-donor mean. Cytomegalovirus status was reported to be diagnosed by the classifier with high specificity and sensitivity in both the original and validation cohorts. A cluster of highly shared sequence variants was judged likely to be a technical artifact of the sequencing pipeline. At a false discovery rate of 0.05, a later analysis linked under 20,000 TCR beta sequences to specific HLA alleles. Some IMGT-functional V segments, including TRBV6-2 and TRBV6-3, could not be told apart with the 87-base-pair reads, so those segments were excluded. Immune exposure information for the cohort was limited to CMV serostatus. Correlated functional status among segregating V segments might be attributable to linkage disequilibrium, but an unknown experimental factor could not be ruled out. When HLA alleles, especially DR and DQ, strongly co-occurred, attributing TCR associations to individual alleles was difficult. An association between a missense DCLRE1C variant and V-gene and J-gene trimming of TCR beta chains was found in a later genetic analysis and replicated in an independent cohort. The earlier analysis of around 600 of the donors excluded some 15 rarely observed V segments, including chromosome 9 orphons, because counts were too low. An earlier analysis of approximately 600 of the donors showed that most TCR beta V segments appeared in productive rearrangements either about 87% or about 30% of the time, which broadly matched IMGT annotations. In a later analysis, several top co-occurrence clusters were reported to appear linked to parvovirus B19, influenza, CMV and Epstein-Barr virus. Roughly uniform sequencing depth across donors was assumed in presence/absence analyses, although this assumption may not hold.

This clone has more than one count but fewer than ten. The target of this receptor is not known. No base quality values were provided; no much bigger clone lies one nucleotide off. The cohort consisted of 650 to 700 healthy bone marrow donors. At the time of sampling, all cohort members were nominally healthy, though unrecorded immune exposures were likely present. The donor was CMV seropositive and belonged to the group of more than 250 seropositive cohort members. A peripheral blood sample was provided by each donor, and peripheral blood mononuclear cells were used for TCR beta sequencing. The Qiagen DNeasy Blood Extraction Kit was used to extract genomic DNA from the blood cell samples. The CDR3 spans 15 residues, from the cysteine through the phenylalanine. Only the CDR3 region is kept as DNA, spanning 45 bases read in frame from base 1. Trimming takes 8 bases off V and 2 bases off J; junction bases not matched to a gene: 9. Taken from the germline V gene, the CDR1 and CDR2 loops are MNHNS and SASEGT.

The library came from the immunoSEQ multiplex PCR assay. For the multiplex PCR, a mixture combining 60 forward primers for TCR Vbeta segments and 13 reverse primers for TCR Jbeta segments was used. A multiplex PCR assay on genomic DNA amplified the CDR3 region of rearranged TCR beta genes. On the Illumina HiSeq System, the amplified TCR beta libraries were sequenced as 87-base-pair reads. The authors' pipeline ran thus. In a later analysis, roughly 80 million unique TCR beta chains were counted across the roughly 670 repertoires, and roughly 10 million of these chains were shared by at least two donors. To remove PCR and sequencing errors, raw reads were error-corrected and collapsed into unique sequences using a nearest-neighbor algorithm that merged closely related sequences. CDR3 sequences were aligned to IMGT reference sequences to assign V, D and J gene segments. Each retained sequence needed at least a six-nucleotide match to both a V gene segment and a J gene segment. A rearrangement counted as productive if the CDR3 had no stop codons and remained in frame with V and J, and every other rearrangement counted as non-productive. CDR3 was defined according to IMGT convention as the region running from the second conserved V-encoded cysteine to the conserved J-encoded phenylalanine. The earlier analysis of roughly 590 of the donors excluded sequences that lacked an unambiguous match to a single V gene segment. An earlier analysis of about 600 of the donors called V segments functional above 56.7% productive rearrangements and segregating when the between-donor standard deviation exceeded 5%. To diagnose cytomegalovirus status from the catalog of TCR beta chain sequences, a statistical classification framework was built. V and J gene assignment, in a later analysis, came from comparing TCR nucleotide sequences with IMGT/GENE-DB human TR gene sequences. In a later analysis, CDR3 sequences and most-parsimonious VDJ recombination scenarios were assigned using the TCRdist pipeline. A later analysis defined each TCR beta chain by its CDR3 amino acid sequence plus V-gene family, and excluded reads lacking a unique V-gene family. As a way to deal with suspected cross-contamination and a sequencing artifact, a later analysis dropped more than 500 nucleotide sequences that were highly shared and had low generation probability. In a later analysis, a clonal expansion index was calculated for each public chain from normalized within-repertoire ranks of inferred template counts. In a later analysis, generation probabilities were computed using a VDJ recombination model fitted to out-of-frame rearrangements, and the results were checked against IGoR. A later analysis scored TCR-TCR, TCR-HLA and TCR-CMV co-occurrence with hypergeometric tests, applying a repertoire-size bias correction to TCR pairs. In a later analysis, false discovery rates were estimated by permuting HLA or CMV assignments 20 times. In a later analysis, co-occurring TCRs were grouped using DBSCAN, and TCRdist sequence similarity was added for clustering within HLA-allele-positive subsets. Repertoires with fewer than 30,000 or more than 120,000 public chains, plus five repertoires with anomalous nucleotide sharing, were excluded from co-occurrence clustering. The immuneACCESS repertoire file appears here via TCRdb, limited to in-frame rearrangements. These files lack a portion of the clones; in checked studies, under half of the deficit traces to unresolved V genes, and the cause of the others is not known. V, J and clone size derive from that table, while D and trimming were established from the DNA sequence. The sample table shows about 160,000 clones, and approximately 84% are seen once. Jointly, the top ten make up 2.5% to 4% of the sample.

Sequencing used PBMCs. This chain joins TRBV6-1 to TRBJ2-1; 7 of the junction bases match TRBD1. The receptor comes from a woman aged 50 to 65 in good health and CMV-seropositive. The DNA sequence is TGTGCCAGCTATGGGATGGGACAGCCCTACAATGAGCAGTTCTTC. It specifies CASYGMGQPYNEQFF.